This T cell receptor beta chain was sequenced in a study of T cell changes during pregnancy in multiple sclerosis. This clone was observed a single time. Produced via immunoSEQ multiplex PCR; TCRdb's table is partial and in-frame only. This table holds 30,000 to 40,000 clones, 75% to 90% found once. The length of the CDR3 is 18 residues. Germline CDR1 reads SNHLY; CDR2 reads FYNNEI. The V segment lost 6 bases and the J segment 3 bases; nucleotides outside the gene matches: 20. This TCR was recovered from a female donor with multiple sclerosis, enrolled in a pregnancy study. This specimen was CD8+ T cells from peripheral blood mononuclear cells, taken in the second trimester of pregnancy. The chain combines TRBV2 with TRBJ2-7, with 7 bases lining up with TRBD2. The CDR3 region is CASSDYHLGGSIDYEQYF. CDR3 in DNA: TGTGCCAGCAGCGACTATCACCTAGGCGGGAGCATAGACTACGAGCAGTACTTC.